These 16 T cell receptor beta chains share one sample of origin, sequenced in a study of T cell responses to AZD1222 COVID-19 vaccine. Method: immunoSEQ multiplex PCR; TCRdb's copy keeps in-frame clones and lacks some. The profile shows about 140,000 clones, 75% to 85% of them singletons. Sequenced material: peripheral blood, taken 28 days after the second dose of the MenACWY control vaccine. These receptors were obtained from an adult who received the MenACWY meningococcal vaccine as a control.

This chain joins TRBV19 and TRBJ1-2; 9 bases align to TRBD1. V lost 6 bases to trimming and J lost 8 bases; unmatched junction nucleotides: 7. The CDR3 totals 13 residues. Germline V CDR1 and CDR2: LNHDA, SQIVND (reference sequence). DNA for the CDR3: TGTGCCAGTAGCGACAGGGGGTTAGGAGGCTACACCTTC. It specifies CASSDRGLGGYTF. Together with reference TRBV19 and TRBJ1-2, the CDR3 gives the full variable domain: DGGITQSPKYLFRKEGQNVTLSCEQNLNHDAMYWYRQDPGQGLRLIYYSQIVNDFQKGDIAEGYSVSREKKESFPLTVTSAQKNPTAFYLCASSDRGLGGYTFGSGTRLTVV.

V is TRBV6-1 and J is TRBJ2-7, with 7 positions matching TRBD2. Germline CDR1 MNHNS, CDR2 SASEGT. The CDR3 length is 17 residues. After removal of 1 base from V and 3 bases from J, the junction contained 12 bases not matched to a gene. The DNA for the CDR3 is TGTGCCAGCAGTGAAGATCCCCATAGGAGCGGGGACTACGAGCAGTACGTC. Translated, it gives CASSEDPHRSGDYEQYV.

The rearrangement uses TRBV19 and TRBJ1-2, with D possibly being TRBD1 (6 bases). There are 14 residues in the CDR3. Germline V gene data show CDR1 as LNHDA and CDR2 as SQIVND (reference sequence). Between the trimmed V and J ends, which lost 5 bases and 5 bases, there was a span of 15 bases. CDR3 nucleotide sequence: TGTGCCAGTAGTGCACCGGACAGCCAATATGGCTACACCTTC. Translating gives CASSAPDSQYGYTF.

This clone was counted a few times. The chain links TRBV27 to TRBJ2-1, with 9 bases lining up with TRBD1. CDR1 and CDR2 (germline): MNHEY, SMNVEV (reference sequence). V shed 3 bases and J 4 bases; nucleotides not matched to a gene: 25. This CDR3 comprises 22 residues. CDR3 coding DNA: TGTGCCAGCAGTTTCGGAGGACTGGGACAGGGAGGTTGGAGTTCCCAATACAATGAGCAGTTCTTC. This translates into CASSFGGLGQGGWSSQYNEQFF.

The V and J genes are TRBV19 and TRBJ1-5; D might be TRBD1 (5 bases). The CDR3 loop spans 14 amino acids. V was trimmed by 6 bases and J by 2 bases, leaving 11 bases between them. Germline CDR1 and CDR2: LNHDA and SQIVND (reference sequence). CDR3: CASSVARGNQPQHF. CDR3 in DNA: TGTGCCAGTAGCGTCGCCAGGGGCAATCAGCCCCAGCATTTT.

Remarks on this clone: Other nucleotide sequences in the sample specify the same CDR3. V is TRBV2 and J is TRBJ1-5, with no clear D. CDR1 SNHLY and CDR2 FYNNEI come from the germline V gene. This CDR3 has 15 amino acids. The V end was cut by 2 bases, the J end by 0 bases, with 8 bases between. CDR3 coding DNA: TGTGCCAGCAGTGAACGAAGTTATAGCAATCAGCCCCAGCATTTT. Translating it yields CASSERSYSNQPQHF.

The chain employs TRBV6-2 or TRBV6-3 and TRBJ1-5; the match to TRBD1 covers 7 bases. Trimming at V came to 2 bases and at J to 7 bases, leaving 8 bases not matched to a gene. Looked up from germline, CDR1 is MNHEY and CDR2 is SVGEGT. This CDR3 contains 15 residues. CDR3 DNA: TGTGCCAGCAGTTACCAAAGAACAGGGGTCCAGCCCCAGCATTTT. It translates to CASSYQRTGVQPQHF.

A single count supports this clone. Here the CDR3 DNA reads TGTGCCAGCAGTGCAGCAGGGGCCAACTATGGCTACACCTTC. It yields the protein CASSAAGANYGYTF. V usage is TRBV25-1 and J usage is TRBJ1-2; D possibly corresponds to TRBD1 (6 bases). Trimming cost V 4 bases and J 2 bases, with 11 bases left between them. The germline CDR1 and CDR2 sequences are MGHDK and SYGVNS. This CDR3 is built from 14 residues.

J is TRBJ2-3 and V is TRBV6-2 or TRBV6-3; D is possibly TRBD2 (5 bases). In germline, CDR1 is MNHEY, CDR2 SVGEGT. CDR3 length: 17 residues. Trimming left V 6 bases short and J 2 bases short, with 21 bases between. In nucleotides, the CDR3 is TGTGCCAGCAGCGGCGAATCTAGCACCTTAGACACAGATACGCAGTATTTT. This sequence encodes CASSGESSTLDTDTQYF.

The chain recombines TRBV7-9 with TRBJ2-2; D uncertain. Germline V gene data show CDR1 as SEHNR and CDR2 as FQNEAQ (reference sequence). The CDR3 covers 16 residues. V was trimmed by 2 bases and J by 1 base, leaving 11 bases between them. CDR3: CASSLWMGMNTGELFF. CDR3 bases: TGTGCCAGCAGCTTATGGATGGGAATGAACACCGGGGAGCTGTTTTTT.

The genes are TRBV6-5 and TRBJ1-2, with a weak D call TRBD1 (6 bases). Per the germline V gene, CDR1 is MNHEY and CDR2 is SVGAGI. The CDR3 consists of 11 residues. Deletions cut 8 bases from V and 8 bases from J, with 12 bases between. This chain's CDR3 is CASSTGWGYTF. Here the CDR3 DNA reads TGTGCCAGCTCGACAGGATGGGGCTACACCTTC.

The rearrangement joins TRBV6-5 to TRBJ1-1; D may be TRBD1 (5 bases). The germline gives CDR1 MNHEY, CDR2 SVGAGI. The CDR3 has 13 amino acids. The V end lost 3 bases, the J end lost 7 bases, and 12 bases lay between the germline ends. CDR3 nucleotide sequence: TGTGCCAGCAGTTATCCGGGACGGAGTGAAGCTTTCTTT. It translates to CASSYPGRSEAFF.

The rearrangement uses TRBV10-3 and TRBJ2-7, with 11 positions matching TRBD2. Germline CDR1 is ENHRY and CDR2 is SYGVKD. The CDR3 spans 16 residues. V trimming: 6 bases; J trimming: 1 base; junction bases outside the gene matches: 8. The CDR3 DNA sequence: TGTGCCATCAGCCCGGAGGGACTAGCGGTTTCCTACGAGCAGTACTTC. Residues: CAISPEGLAVSYEQYF.

This sequence joins TRBV2 and TRBJ2-1; D perhaps matches TRBD1 (6 bases). Germline V lookup: CDR1 SNHLY, CDR2 FYNNEI. Trimming removed 6 bases at V and 6 bases at J, with 12 bases between. The CDR3 is 13 amino acids. The CDR3 spells CASSGTIPNEQFF. DNA for the CDR3: TGTGCCAGCAGCGGGACAATCCCCAATGAGCAGTTCTTC.

The chain couples TRBV5-6 to TRBJ2-5; the D gene could be TRBD1 or TRBD2 (6 bases each). The CDR3 has 14 amino acids. The germline V and J ends were trimmed by 3 bases and 4 bases, with 13 bases remaining between them. Germline V gene lookup returns CDR1 SGHDT and CDR2 YYEEEE. In nucleotides, the CDR3 is TGTGCCAGCAGCTCGGGGGCCCTCACAGAGACCCAGTACTTC. This sequence encodes CASSSGALTETQYF.

CDR3 amino acids: CASSLYLAHEQYF. In DNA, the CDR3 is TGTGCCAGCAGTCTTTACTTGGCCCACGAGCAGTACTTC. The genes are TRBV2 and TRBJ2-7; the D is unclear. V lost 5 bases, J lost 5 bases, and 13 bases lay in between. The CDR3 length is 13 residues. Germline CDR1 reads SNHLY; CDR2 reads FYNNEI.